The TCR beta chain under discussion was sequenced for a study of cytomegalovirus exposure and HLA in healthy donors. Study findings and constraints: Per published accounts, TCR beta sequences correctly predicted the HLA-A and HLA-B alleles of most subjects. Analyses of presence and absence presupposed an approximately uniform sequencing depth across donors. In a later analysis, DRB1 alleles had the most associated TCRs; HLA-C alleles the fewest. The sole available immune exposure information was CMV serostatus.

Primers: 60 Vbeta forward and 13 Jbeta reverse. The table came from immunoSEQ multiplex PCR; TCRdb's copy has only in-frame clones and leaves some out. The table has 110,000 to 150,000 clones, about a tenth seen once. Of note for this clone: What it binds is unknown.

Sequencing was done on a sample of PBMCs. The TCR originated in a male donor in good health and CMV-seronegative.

Here the CDR3 DNA reads TGCGCCAGCAGCCAAGTTCTAGCGGGGCTATCCTACAATGAGCAGTTCTTC. Protein: CASSQVLAGLSYNEQFF. The rearrangement joins TRBV4-1 to TRBJ2-1, with TRBD2 identical over 9 bases. The germline V gene has CDR1 MGHRA and CDR2 YSYEKL. CDR3 length equals 17 residues. With 1 base clipped from V and 1 base from J, the junction kept 5 bases outside the gene matches.